This T cell receptor beta chain was recovered during a study of shared clonotypes between healthy human individuals. Clones were read by immunoSEQ multiplex PCR, and TCRdb kept only the in-frame ones, dropping some. The repertoire consists of around 940,000 clones, with over 75% occurring once and the leading ten covering roughly 1.5%. The germline V gene has CDR1 SQVTM and CDR2 ANQGSEA. V gave up 3 bases and J gave up 6 bases, with 15 bases separating them. The CDR3 totals 15 residues. The sequence came from a man in his late teens or twenties in good health. The chain has TRBV29-1 and TRBJ1-6, with D tentatively TRBD1 (5 bases). Sequenced material: memory CD4+ T cells sorted from blood. Noted subset: CD45RA-negative fraction. The CDR3 DNA reads TGCAGCGTTGAGCGCCTGACGGGGGTTAATTCACCCCTCCACTTT. It encodes CSVERLTGVNSPLHF.